The clone carrying this T cell receptor (beta chain) showed up just once. The data originate from a study of blood T cell repertoires in COVID-19. For the study at large: PBMCs, B-cell-depleted T cells, or T cells provided the cDNA or gDNA that made up the material.

Some clones are missing from TCRdb's copy, which holds only in-frame ones; the method was immunoSEQ multiplex PCR. The sample yields 40,000 to 55,000 clones, more than 85% seen once. The length of the CDR3 is 14 residues. Trimming cost V 3 bases and J 4 bases, with 9 bases left between them. Germline-derived CDR1 and CDR2 are SNHLY and FYNNEI. This sequence was found in a woman older than 75 with acute or convalescent COVID-19. The sequenced sample was peripheral blood. This sequence joins TRBV2 and TRBJ2-2; D uncertain. This CDR3 reads CASSDRLSTGELFF. The CDR3 bases are TGTGCCAGCAGTGATCGTCTGTCCACCGGGGAGCTGTTTTTT.